Listed below are T cell receptor beta chains from one sample, sequenced in a study of OX40 agonist ivuxolimab in advanced cancers. Data came from immunoSEQ multiplex PCR; TCRdb stores just in-frame clones and leaves some out. This table has more than 20,000 clones, about 79% appearing once. Source: CD4+ or CD8+ T cells sorted from blood, taken in a trial of the OX40 agonist ivuxolimab. These receptors all come from an adult with an advanced solid tumor such as melanoma, head and neck, liver or kidney cancer. Both conserved end residues are part of each CDR3. A D gene is named only where the DNA matches it firmly. Only part of the rows carry a size: once, few, many, or a class if the clone is expanded.

clone size	J gene	V gene	D gene	CDR3 protein	CDR3 DNA
NA	TRBJ2-1	TRBV2	TRBD2	CASSEATGGLYYNEQFF	TGTGCCAGCAGTGAAGCGACGGGGGGATTGTACTACAATGAGCAGTTCTTC
NA	TRBJ1-4	TRBV6-6	TRBD1	CASTRGPGEKLFF	TGTGCCAGCACCAGGGGGCCAGGTGAAAAACTGTTTTTT
medium-sized	TRBJ2-7	TRBV27	TRBD2	CASSLGTLLAGGPYEQYF	TGTGCCAGCAGTTTAGGGACCCTATTAGCGGGAGGGCCCTACGAGCAGTACTTC
NA	TRBJ2-7	TRBV11-2	NA	CASSLEGYEQYF	TGTGCCAGCAGCTTAGAGGGGTACGAGCAGTACTTC
NA	TRBJ1-1	TRBV9	NA	CASSRRGASSINTEAFF	TGTGCCAGCAGTCGCCGGGGCGCAAGCAGCATTAACACTGAAGCTTTCTTT
once	TRBJ1-6	TRBV6-6	NA	CASRPTQGGYNSPLHF	TGTGCCAGCAGGCCTACACAGGGCGGTTATAATTCACCCCTCCACTTT
NA	TRBJ1-2	TRBV7-9	NA	CASSLVAHRAGGYTF	TGTGCCAGCAGCTTAGTCGCCCACAGGGCTGGTGGCTACACCTTC
NA	TRBJ1-5	TRBV6-1	NA	CASSEYSNQPQHF	TGTGCCAGCAGTGAATATAGCAATCAGCCCCAGCATTTT
NA	TRBJ1-5	TRBV6-5	TRBD1	CASSFGTGSQPQHF	TGTGCCAGCAGTTTCGGGACAGGGAGTCAGCCCCAGCATTTT
NA	TRBJ1-5	TRBV27	NA	CASSLSTRGPQPQHF	TGTGCCAGCAGTTTATCTACCAGGGGACCTCAGCCCCAGCATTTT
few	TRBJ1-5	TRBV6-1	NA	CASSEAAGTPQHF	TGTGCCAGCAGTGAAGCTGCGGGGACGCCCCAGCATTTT
NA	TRBJ1-6	TRBV11-3	NA	CASAPDGGTGSPLHF	TGTGCCAGCGCCCCCGACGGGGGGACCGGATCACCCCTCCACTTT
NA	TRBJ2-3	TRBV7-2	TRBD1	CASRLDRGQGTDTQYF	TGTGCCAGCAGGTTGGACAGGGGTCAAGGCACAGATACGCAGTATTTT
few	TRBJ2-1	TRBV7-2	NA	CASSWQKYNEQFF	TGTGCCAGCAGCTGGCAAAAATACAATGAGCAGTTCTTC
NA	TRBJ2-7	TRBV4-1	NA	CASSQVTGLQYEQYF	TGCGCCAGCAGCCAAGTAACGGGACTCCAATACGAGCAGTACTTC
NA	TRBJ1-1	TRBV19	NA	CASSIVNRNNEAFF	TGTGCCAGTAGTATAGTAAACCGGAATAACGAAGCTTTCTTT
NA	TRBJ2-1	TRBV1	NA	CTSSQHGRDYYNEQFF	TGCACCAGCAGCCAACATGGGCGGGATTACTACAATGAGCAGTTCTTC
NA	TRBJ2-7	TRBV6-5	TRBD1	CASSYQWDSSYEQYF	TGTGCCAGCAGTTATCAATGGGACAGCTCCTACGAGCAGTACTTC
NA	TRBJ2-2	TRBV9	TRBD2	CASSVAPSGAGTGELFF	TGTGCCAGCAGCGTAGCCCCGAGCGGGGCGGGGACCGGGGAGCTGTTTTTT
NA	TRBJ2-2	TRBV19	NA	CASSISYGELFF	TGTGCCAGTAGTATTTCTTACGGGGAGCTGTTTTTT
few	TRBJ1-5	TRBV28	NA	CASTVRSNQPQHF	TGTGCCAGCACAGTGCGTAGCAATCAGCCCCAGCATTTT
NA	TRBJ2-2	TRBV2	NA	CASSWTELTGELFF	TGTGCCAGCAGCTGGACAGAATTGACCGGGGAGCTGTTTTTT
NA	TRBJ2-7	TRBV6-6	NA	CASRPAGYYEQYF	TGTGCCAGCAGGCCGGCGGGGTACTACGAGCAGTACTTC
NA	TRBJ1-3	TRBV11-2	NA	CASSNPAWSNTIYF	TGTGCCAGCAGTAACCCGGCCTGGTCAAACACCATATATTTT
NA	TRBJ2-7	TRBV5-4	NA	CASSLVGAGYEQYF	TGTGCCAGCAGCTTAGTAGGGGCGGGCTACGAGCAGTACTTC
NA	TRBJ1-2	TRBV4-1	NA	CASSQGFRGRFLNYGYTF	TGCGCCAGCAGCCAAGGTTTCAGGGGCAGGTTCCTTAACTATGGCTACACCTTC
NA	TRBJ2-7	TRBV18	NA	CASSPLAAVVSYEQYF	TGTGCCAGCTCACCACTGGCCGCGGTGGTCTCCTACGAGCAGTACTTC